Sequencing of this TCR beta chain was carried out in a study of cytomegalovirus exposure and HLA in healthy donors. Comment on this clone: As yet, its antigen is unknown.

Study results and caveats: Later analysis reportedly placed an Asian-associated ancestry cluster below the roughly 640-donor mean in N-insertions. Cytomegalovirus status, reportedly, was diagnosed with high specificity and sensitivity by the classifier. In terms of immune exposure information, only CMV serostatus was available.

PCR employed 60 Vbeta and 13 Jbeta primers. Per the original data handling: A follow-up analysis tallied 70 million to 80 million unique TCR beta chains, about 10 million shared. Sequencing used immunoSEQ multiplex PCR; TCRdb keeps in-frame clones, though not all of them. V and J calls plus clone size are reproduced from that table; the DNA served to infer D and trimming. Here the sample spans 200,000 to 250,000 clones, about 77% being singletons. In germline, CDR1 is SGHTA, CDR2 FQGNSA. V was clipped by 6 bases and J by 0 bases; unmatched bases: 5. There are 15 residues in the CDR3. The sequence came from a woman in her twenties or thirties in good health and CMV-seronegative. The rearrangement uses TRBV7-2 and TRBJ2-3; 8 bases line up with TRBD2. Source material: PBMCs. As DNA, the CDR3 is TGTGCCAGCAGGGAAGGACTAGCCAGCACAGATACGCAGTATTTT. Amino acids: CASREGLASTDTQYF. Full variable domain (outside the CDR3, taken from reference TRBV7-2 and TRBJ2-3): GAGVSQSPSNKVTEKGKDVELRCDPISGHTALYWYRQSLGQGLEFLIYFQGNSAPDKSGLPSDRFSAERTGGSVSTLTIQRTQQEDSAVYLCASREGLASTDTQYFGPGTRLTVL.